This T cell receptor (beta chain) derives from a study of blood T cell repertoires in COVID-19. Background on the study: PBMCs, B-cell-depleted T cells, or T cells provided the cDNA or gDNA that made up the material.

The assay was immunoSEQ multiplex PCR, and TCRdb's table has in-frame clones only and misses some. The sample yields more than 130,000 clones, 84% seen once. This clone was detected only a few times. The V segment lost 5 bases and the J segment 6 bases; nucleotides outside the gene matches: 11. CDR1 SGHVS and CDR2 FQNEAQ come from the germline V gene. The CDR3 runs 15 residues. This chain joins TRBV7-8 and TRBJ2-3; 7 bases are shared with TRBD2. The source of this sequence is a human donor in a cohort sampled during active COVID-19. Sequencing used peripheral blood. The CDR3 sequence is CASSAQGGVGDTQYF. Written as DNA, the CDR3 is TGTGCCAGCAGCGCCCAGGGAGGGGTAGGGGATACGCAGTATTTT. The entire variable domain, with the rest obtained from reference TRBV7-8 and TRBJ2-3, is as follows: GAGVSQSPRYKVAKRGQDVALRCDPISGHVSLFWYQQALGQGPEFLTYFQNEAQLDKSGLPSDRFFAERPEGSVSTLKIQRTQQEDSAVYLCASSAQGGVGDTQYFGPGTRLTVL.